This T cell receptor (beta chain) was documented in a study of cytomegalovirus exposure and HLA in healthy donors. Study results and caveats: For cytomegalovirus status, the classifier reportedly gave diagnoses with high specificity and sensitivity.

As to this clone: Its cognate antigen is unknown.

The study ran its PCR with 60 Vbeta and 13 Jbeta primers. Clones were sequenced by immunoSEQ multiplex PCR, and TCRdb holds only the in-frame ones, with some missing. The sample has 110,000 or so clones, 60% to 80% seen once; the top ten hold more than 15%. Germline values: CDR1 KGHSH, CDR2 LQKENI. CDR3 length: 17 residues. V was shortened by 5 bases and J by 0 bases, with 17 bases between the two germline ends. The V and J genes are TRBV18 and TRBJ1-5; a possible D gene is TRBD1 (5 bases). This TCR derives from a man aged 50-60 years in good health and CMV-seropositive. The specimen was PBMCs. The CDR3 here is CASSDEPTVYSNQPQHF. The CDR3 nucleotides are TGTGCCAGCTCAGACGAACCGACAGTCTATAGCAATCAGCCCCAGCATTTT.